The 22 T cell receptor beta chains listed next were all sequenced from one sample in a study of cytomegalovirus exposure and HLA in healthy donors. Primers: 60 Vbeta forward and 13 Jbeta reverse. Assay: immunoSEQ multiplex PCR; the TCRdb copy retains only in-frame clones and omits some. This sample has 77,000 or so clones, with roughly 88% found just once. Sequencing was carried out using PBMCs. The receptors originated from a man between 65 and 85 years old in good health and CMV-seropositive.

The chain joins TRBV7-3 to TRBJ1-4; D ambiguous. The V end was cut by 1 base, the J end by 0 bases, with 24 bases between. Looked up from germline, CDR1 is SGHTA and CDR2 is FQGTGA. The CDR3 has 21 amino acids. This chain's CDR3 is CASSLKWLVPGGNSTNEKLFF. In nucleotides, the CDR3 is TGTGCCAGCAGCTTAAAATGGCTGGTTCCTGGAGGGAACTCAACTAATGAAAAACTGTTTTTT.

Of note for this clone: The junction and the germline gene differ at one end; a read error may be behind it. The chain employs TRBV29-1 and TRBJ2-1, with 10 positions matching TRBD1. CDR1 is SQVTM, CDR2 ANQGSEA, per germline. This CDR3 region has 16 residues. The CDR3 spells CSAENPGTGAFNEQFF. CDR3 nucleotide sequence: TGCAGCGCTGAAAACCCCGGGACAGGGGCGTTTAATGAGCAGTTCTTC.

This clone turned up a few times. The genes are TRBV21-1 and TRBJ2-7; the table's D gene call, TRBD2, was not cross checked with the DNA. TRBV21-1 is marked as a pseudogene. The CDR3 has 12 amino acids. CDR3 in DNA: TGTGCCAGCAGCAATGACTCTTACGAGCAGTACTTC. Translating gives CASSNDSYEQYF.

The chain is built from TRBV30 and TRBJ2-5, with a possible D match to TRBD1 (5 bases). The V end was cut by 0 bases, the J end by 1 base, with 9 bases between. The CDR3 contains 14 residues. Per germline, CDR1 GTSNPN and CDR2 SVGIG (reference sequence). Here the CDR3 reads CAWSVGVIQETQYF. The CDR3 DNA is TGTGCCTGGAGTGTAGGGGTGATCCAAGAGACCCAGTACTTC.

This clone was counted once. The chain combines TRBV2 with TRBJ1-5; 9 bases match TRBD1. CDR1 SNHLY and CDR2 FYNNEI come from the germline V gene. The CDR3 has 15 amino acids. The ends lost 6 bases at V and 6 bases at J; junction bases unmatched: 9. The CDR3 loop reads CASSLQGALGQPQHF. The DNA for the CDR3 is TGTGCCAGCAGCCTACAGGGGGCCTTAGGTCAGCCCCAGCATTTT.

The chain employs TRBV13 and TRBJ2-7, with 8 positions matching TRBD1. CDR1 PRHDT and CDR2 FYEKMQ come from the germline V gene (reference sequence). Germline trimming cut 5 bases from V and 7 bases from J; bases unmatched to any gene: 7. This CDR3 spans 13 amino acids. The CDR3, as DNA: TGTGCCAGCAGCCCCGACAGGGGAGTTGAGCAGTACTTC. It translates to CASSPDRGVEQYF.

The V gene is TRBV4-2, the J gene TRBJ1-6; 7 nucleotides agree with TRBD1. V lost 0 bases to trimming and J lost 0 bases; unmatched junction nucleotides: 8. This CDR3 contains 19 residues. CDR1 is LGHNA and CDR2 is YNFKEQ in the germline V gene. CDR3: CASSQDSAGQSSYNSPLHF. DNA for the CDR3: TGTGCCAGCAGCCAAGATTCCGCGGGACAGAGCTCCTATAATTCACCCCTCCACTTT.

The J gene is TRBJ1-1, the V gene TRBV5-8, with 7 bases matching TRBD1. Germline-derived CDR1 and CDR2 are SGHTS and YDEGEE. The CDR3 covers 17 residues. V lost 4 bases and J lost 2; bases outside the gene matches: 14. The DNA for the CDR3 is TGTGCCAGCAGCCCCGGGACAGACCCAGTCAGTAACACTGAAGCTTTCTTT. This translates into CASSPGTDPVSNTEAFF.

The chain links TRBV7-9 to TRBJ2-5; D is perhaps TRBD2 (6 bases). The CDR3 spans 14 residues. Trimming took off 2 bases at V and 4 bases at J, with 11 bases between the two ends. From germline, CDR1 is SEHNR and CDR2 FQNEAQ (reference sequence). CDR3 sequence (DNA): TGTGCCAGCAGCTTACTAGCGAGCAGAGAGACCCAGTACTTC. The encoded protein is CASSLLASRETQYF.

This clone has only a few counts. The chain uses TRBV7-6 and TRBJ1-2; no clear D gene. The CDR3 runs to 15 residues. V was cut by 5 bases and J by 4 bases, with 17 bases left in between. Germline assignment: CDR1 SGHVS and CDR2 FNYEAQ. The CDR3 loop is CASSPDTAFIYGYTF. DNA for the CDR3: TGTGCCAGCAGCCCAGACACGGCTTTTATCTATGGCTACACCTTC.

This clone was seen more than once but under ten times. The rearrangement uses TRBV28 and TRBJ2-4; TRBD1 matches 9 bases. The germline V gene encodes CDR1 MDHEN and CDR2 SYDVKM. Trimming cost V 5 bases and J 7 bases; bases outside gene matches: 3. This CDR3 spans 13 amino acids. CDR3 sequence reads: CASSIGTGNIQYF. The CDR3 DNA sequence: TGTGCCAGCAGTATCGGGACAGGGAACATTCAGTACTTC.

The J gene is TRBJ2-5, the V gene TRBV7-2, with D maybe TRBD2 (7 bases). From germline, CDR1 is SGHTA and CDR2 FQGNSA. The V gene lost 5 bases and the J gene lost 5 bases, with 21 bases spanning the gap. CDR3 length: 16 amino acids. The CDR3 protein is CASSTGVGGAAETQYF. CDR3 sequence (DNA): TGTGCCAGCAGCACGGGGGTGGGGGGGGCCGCGGAGACCCAGTACTTC.

V usage is TRBV7-9 and J usage is TRBJ2-2; no clear D gene. Germline CDR1 SEHNR, CDR2 FQNEAQ (reference sequence). V lost 4 bases and J lost 3, with 6 bases in between. CDR3 length: 13 residues. DNA for the CDR3: TGTGCCAGCAGCTCAACATACACCGGGGAGCTGTTTTTT. This codes for CASSSTYTGELFF.

The chain combines TRBV7-2 with TRBJ2-7; 7 nucleotides line up with TRBD2. Germline CDR1 SGHTA, CDR2 FQGNSA. There are 15 residues in the CDR3. V was pared by 1 base and J by 3 bases, with 6 bases of the junction left unmatched. CDR3 in DNA: TGTGCCAGCAGCTTAGACGGACTAGGTTTCTACGAGCAGTACTTC. Translated: CASSLDGLGFYEQYF.

This clone turned up a few times. The chain uses TRBV4-1 and TRBJ2-3, with 11 bases fitting TRBD2. The V segment lost 2 bases and the J segment 3 bases; nucleotides outside the gene matches: 7. The CDR3 has 17 residues. Germline-derived CDR1 and CDR2 are MGHRA and YSYEKL. CDR3 residues: CASSQNLAGGITDTQYF. In DNA form, the CDR3 reads TGCGCCAGCAGCCAAAATCTAGCGGGGGGAATTACAGATACGCAGTATTTT.

This clone showed up just once. V is TRBV20-1 and J is TRBJ2-5; no clear D gene. The assigned J gene may be wrong: the sequence end matches TRBJ2-7 better. There are 11 residues in the CDR3. Germline V gene data show CDR1 as DFQATT and CDR2 as SNEGSKA (reference sequence). In DNA, the CDR3 is TGCAGTGGACATTCCGGCTACGAGCAGTACTTC. Its protein product is CSGHSGYEQYF.

In this sample, this clone turned up once. The rearrangement uses TRBV10-3 and TRBJ2-3, with a possible D match to TRBD2 (6 bases). Germline V gives CDR1 ENHRY, CDR2 SYGVKD. The CDR3 consists of 16 residues. Trimming took 2 bases from V and 6 from J, leaving 18 bases between them. The CDR3 region has the DNA TGTGCCATCAGTGAGCCGACCGGGGGAGCAGCGGATACGCAGTATTTT. Translated: CAISEPTGGAADTQYF.

J is TRBJ2-5 and V is TRBV6-5; D unclear. V lost 0 bases and J 5 bases, leaving 10 bases between the germline ends. The V gene's germline CDR1 is MNHEY and CDR2 SVGAGI. The CDR3 sequence is 14 residues long. The CDR3 sequence is CASSYSPRSETQYF. CDR3 bases: TGTGCCAGCAGTTACTCACCCAGATCCGAGACCCAGTACTTC.

The V gene is TRBV2, the J gene TRBJ2-1; D unclear. Germline V gene sequence: CDR1 SNHLY, CDR2 FYNNEI. The CDR3 has 13 residues. Trimming took 1 base from V and 7 from J, leaving 8 bases between them. Written as DNA, the CDR3 is TGTGCCAGCAGTGAAGACTACCTAAATGAGCAGTTCTTC. It encodes CASSEDYLNEQFF.

The chain is built from TRBV5-4 and TRBJ1-2; 10 bases agree with TRBD1. V lost 0 bases, J lost 3 bases, and 2 bases stayed unmatched. Germline CDR1 reads SGHNT; CDR2 reads YYREEE (reference sequence). The CDR3 has 15 amino acids. CDR3 sequence: CASSLGQGAYYGYTF. DNA of the CDR3: TGTGCCAGCAGCTTGGGACAGGGGGCATACTATGGCTACACCTTC.

V gene TRBV19 combines with J gene TRBJ2-7; D not resolved. Germline assignment: CDR1 LNHDA and CDR2 SQIVND (reference sequence). The CDR3 is 13 amino acids. V lost 5 bases and J lost 7, with 15 bases in between. CDR3 loop: CASSSQFLTEQYF. CDR3 nucleotide sequence: TGTGCCAGTAGTTCACAGTTCCTTACTGAGCAGTACTTC.

This clone is medium-sized in the sample. The chain uses TRBV5-4 and TRBJ2-7, with 10 bases identical to TRBD1. The ends lost 4 bases at V and 2 bases at J; junction bases unmatched: 6. Germline CDR1 is SGHNT and CDR2 is YYREEE (reference sequence). CDR3 length equals 15 residues. The CDR3 DNA reads as TGTGCCAGCAGCCCCGGACAGGGGGTAACCTACGAGCAGTACTTC. It specifies CASSPGQGVTYEQYF.